These 26 T cell receptor beta chains originate from one sample sequenced in a study of shared clonotypes between healthy human individuals. Some clones are missing from TCRdb's copy, which holds only in-frame ones; the method was immunoSEQ multiplex PCR. The repertoire holds about 1 million clones, with around three quarters as singletons. The sequenced sample consisted of memory CD4+ T cells from PBMCs. Subset defined: CD45RA-negative fraction. These receptor sequences come from a man younger than 35 in good health. Some clones in this sample may be carry-over from other donors' samples.

The chain joins TRBV9 to TRBJ1-3; D not resolved. The CDR3 consists of 14 residues. CDR1 is SGDLS and CDR2 is YYNGEE in the germline V gene. V was clipped by 0 bases and J by 6 bases, with 10 bases between them. The CDR3 DNA reads TGTGCCAGCAGCGTAGATCACACTCCAAACACCATATATTTT. It translates to CASSVDHTPNTIYF. The full variable domain, in which reference TRBV9 and TRBJ1-3 provide the parts outside the CDR3, is DSGVTQTPKHLITATGQRVTLRCSPRSGDLSVYWYQQSLDQGLQFLIQYYNGEERAKGNILERFSAQQFPDLHSELNLSSLELGDSALYFCASSVDHTPNTIYFGEGSWLTVV.

The rearrangement uses TRBV7-9 and TRBJ2-1; tentatively, D is TRBD2 (6 bases). This CDR3 has 14 amino acids. Trimming removed 0 bases at V and 6 bases at J, with 9 bases between. CDR1 is SEHNR and CDR2 is FQNEAQ in the germline V gene (reference sequence). The CDR3 spells CASSLAWRANEQFF. The CDR3 DNA reads TGTGCCAGCAGCTTAGCTTGGAGGGCCAATGAGCAGTTCTTC. The entire variable domain, with the rest obtained from reference TRBV7-9 and TRBJ2-1, is as follows: DTGVSQNPRHKITKRGQNVTFRCDPISEHNRLYWYRQTLGQGPEFLTYFQNEAQLEKSRLLSDRFSAERPKGSFSTLEIQRTEQGDSAMYLCASSLAWRANEQFFGPGTRLTVL.

V usage is TRBV7-8 and J usage is TRBJ1-5; D not certain. Trimming took 2 bases from V and 0 from J, leaving 17 bases between them. Germline V gives CDR1 SGHVS, CDR2 FQNEAQ. This CDR3 contains 18 residues. The CDR3 nucleotides read TGTGCCAGCAGCTTAAGTTTAGAGGTTGTCTATAGCAATCAGCCCCAGCATTTT. Its protein product is CASSLSLEVVYSNQPQHF. Full variable domain (remainder filled in from reference TRBV7-8 and TRBJ1-5): GAGVSQSPRYKVAKRGQDVALRCDPISGHVSLFWYQQALGQGPEFLTYFQNEAQLDKSGLPSDRFFAERPEGSVSTLKIQRTQQEDSAVYLCASSLSLEVVYSNQPQHFGDGTRLSIL.

The chain has TRBV25-1 and TRBJ2-7; D is possibly TRBD2 (5 bases). Germline loops: CDR1 MGHDK, CDR2 SYGVNS. CDR3 length: 15 amino acids. The germline V and J ends were trimmed by 1 base and 4 bases, with 14 bases remaining between them. In DNA, the CDR3 is TGTGCCAGCAGTGAATTAGATTCCACGGGGTACGAGCAGTACTTC. The encoded protein is CASSELDSTGYEQYF.

The chain joins TRBV5-1 to TRBJ2-1, with a possible D match to TRBD2 (5 bases). Trimming removed 0 bases at V and 1 base at J, with 11 bases between. The CDR3 covers 16 residues. The germline gives CDR1 SGHRS, CDR2 YFSETQ. The CDR3 loop is CASSLAPSHSYNEQFF. The CDR3 nucleotides are TGCGCCAGCAGCTTGGCTCCTAGCCATTCCTACAATGAGCAGTTCTTC.

The chain combines TRBV4-1 with TRBJ2-1; D is perhaps TRBD2 (6 bases). The CDR3 runs to 17 residues. Germline V CDR1 and CDR2: MGHRA, YSYEKL. Trimming shortened V by 0 bases and J by 10 bases, and 22 bases separated the two germline ends. CDR3 bases: TGCGCCAGCAGCCAAGATCGAGGTACAGCGGGCCTGGGAGAGCAGTTCTTC. This gives the protein CASSQDRGTAGLGEQFF.

Of note for this clone: Other DNA sequences from this sample encode an identical CDR3 as well. The chain has TRBV4-3 and TRBJ1-3; the D is unclear. Germline CDR1 is LGHNA and CDR2 is YSLEER. The CDR3 loop spans 13 amino acids. With 3 bases removed from V and 2 bases from J, the gap between germline ends came to 5 bases. The CDR3 DNA follows: TGCGCCAGCAGCCACAGAACTGGAAACACCATATATTTT. Protein product: CASSHRTGNTIYF.

Concerning this clone: One base away lies a much larger clone, so this may be a sequencing read error. The rearrangement links TRBV6-5 to TRBJ2-3; 11 nucleotides agree with TRBD2. The length of the CDR3 is 15 residues. From germline, CDR1 is MNHEY and CDR2 SVGAGI. V shed 6 bases and J 2 bases; nucleotides not matched to a gene: 4. CDR3 in DNA: TGTGCCAGCAGCTATAGCGGGAGGGCCACAGATACGCAGTATTTT. Translated: CASSYSGRATDTQYF.

This clone was recorded a few times. The chain is built from TRBV5-4 and TRBJ1-1; D possibly corresponds to TRBD1 (5 bases). The CDR3 is 16 amino acids. V was shortened by 2 bases and J by 1 base, with 15 bases between the two germline ends. Germline CDR1 is SGHNT and CDR2 is YYREEE (reference sequence). The CDR3 sequence: CASSLSRVNWNTEAFF. For the CDR3, the DNA is TGTGCCAGCAGCTTATCCAGGGTGAACTGGAACACTGAAGCTTTCTTT.

The table lists this clone with a few counts. The chain has TRBV18 and TRBJ1-1, with D possibly matching TRBD1 (5 bases). V dropped 6 bases and J dropped 4 bases, with 12 bases sitting between them. This CDR3 comprises 13 residues. In germline, CDR1 is KGHSH, CDR2 LQKENI. CDR3: CASSSGSRTEAFF. The DNA for the CDR3 is TGTGCCAGCTCGTCAGGGTCACGCACTGAAGCTTTCTTT.

This clone occurred once. The CDR3 is CASRGRGQATDTQYF. The CDR3 region has the DNA TGTGCCAGCAGAGGGCGGGGACAGGCGACAGATACGCAGTATTTT. This chain connects TRBV28 to TRBJ2-3; 8 nucleotides agree with TRBD1. The CDR3 consists of 15 residues. V gave up 6 bases and J gave up 3 bases; unmatched junction bases: 8. CDR1 and CDR2 (germline): MDHEN, SYDVKM.

This clone is a singleton in its sample. The genes are TRBV10-3 and TRBJ2-7; the match to TRBD2 covers 16 bases. Looked up from germline, CDR1 is ENHRY and CDR2 is SYGVKD. Losses at the gene ends were 10 bases for V and 6 bases for J; bases not matched to a gene: 6. This CDR3 spans 14 amino acids. The CDR3 loop reads CATRGLAGGGEQYF. CDR3 nucleotides: TGTGCCACTCGGGGACTAGCGGGAGGGGGCGAGCAGTACTTC.

In DNA form, the CDR3 reads TGTGCCAGCAGCCACGGCGTACTAGCGAACTACGAGCAGTACTTC. Translated: CASSHGVLANYEQYF. V usage is TRBV14 and J usage is TRBJ2-7; TRBD2 agrees at 7 bases. Per the germline V gene, CDR1 is SGHDN and CDR2 is FVKESK. V gave up 3 bases and J gave up 3 bases; unmatched junction bases: 8. This CDR3 comprises 15 residues.

This clone has more than one count but fewer than ten. The J gene is TRBJ1-5, the V gene TRBV5-1; TRBD1 might be the D (6 bases). Trimming left V 1 base short and J 7 bases short, with 15 bases between. Per the germline V gene, CDR1 is SGHRS and CDR2 is YFSETQ. This CDR3 is 15 amino acids long. CDR3 DNA: TGCGCCAGCAGCTTGAATGGGCAGGGGAACCAGCCCCAGCATTTT. Amino acids: CASSLNGQGNQPQHF.

This chain joins TRBV30 and TRBJ1-2; the D is unclear. Germline CDR1 reads GTSNPN; CDR2 reads SVGIG (reference sequence). CDR3 length: 10 residues. The germline V and J ends were trimmed by 5 bases and 5 bases, with 6 bases remaining between them. CDR3 sequence (DNA): TGTGCCTGGGGCCAGTATGGCTACACCTTC. Translation gives CAWGQYGYTF.

The chain uses TRBV29-1 and TRBJ2-7, with 11 positions matching TRBD1. Germline V gene data show CDR1 as SQVTM and CDR2 as ANQGSEA. The CDR3 runs to 15 residues. J was trimmed by 5 bases and V by 6 bases; bases with no gene match: 12. The CDR3 is CSVQTGTGGGHEQYF. CDR3 coding DNA: TGCAGCGTACAAACCGGGACAGGGGGAGGCCACGAGCAGTACTTC.

J is TRBJ1-1 and V is TRBV10-3; no clear D gene. The CDR3 extends over 12 amino acids. V lost 8 bases to trimming and J lost 5 bases, with 12 bases between them. Germline V lookup: CDR1 ENHRY, CDR2 SYGVKD. CDR3 loop: CAIRRGGTEAFF. CDR3 DNA sequence: TGTGCCATCCGGCGGGGAGGGACTGAAGCTTTCTTT.

To note about this clone: A much larger clone sits a single nucleotide away, making a read error possible. The same CDR3 arises from other DNA sequences in this sample as well. The chain is built from TRBV11-2 and TRBJ1-1; maybe TRBD1 (6 bases). V was pared by 1 base and J by 2 bases, with 8 bases between. The CDR3 spans 14 residues. The germline V gene encodes CDR1 SGHAT and CDR2 FQNNGV. The CDR3 DNA reads TGTGCCAGCAGCTTAGTACAGGGCAACACTGAAGCTTTCTTT. This gives the protein CASSLVQGNTEAFF.

The genes are TRBV7-9 and TRBJ2-2; unclear D gene. Trimming pared 1 base from V and 3 bases from J, leaving 9 bases between. Germline-derived CDR1 and CDR2 are SEHNR and FQNEAQ (reference sequence). The CDR3 is 15 amino acids. The CDR3 DNA reads as TGTGCCAGCAGCTTAGAGATACAGTACACCGGGGAGCTGTTTTTT. Its translation: CASSLEIQYTGELFF.

The chain employs TRBV5-1 and TRBJ2-3; no reliable D call. Germline V gene data show CDR1 as SGHRS and CDR2 as YFSETQ. The CDR3 spans 18 residues. Deletions cut 4 bases from V and 0 bases from J, with 21 bases between. CDR3 sequence (DNA): TGCGCCAGCAGCCAAAGACCAGGCATTGCGGCTAGCACAGATACGCAGTATTTT. Translating it yields CASSQRPGIAASTDTQYF.

The chain has TRBV11-2 and TRBJ1-4, with a tentative D call TRBD1 (5 bases). Germline V gene lookup returns CDR1 SGHAT and CDR2 FQNNGV. The CDR3 is 14 residues long. V was cut by 5 bases and J by 8 bases, with 15 bases left in between. The CDR3, as DNA: TGTGCCAGCAGCCCTACTTGGGACGGGGAAAAACTGTTTTTT. Translation gives CASSPTWDGEKLFF.

The chain recombines TRBV6-4 with TRBJ2-5; D remains unclear. With 8 bases removed from V and 6 bases from J, the gap between germline ends came to 7 bases. CDR1 is MRHNA and CDR2 is SNTAGT in the germline V gene. The CDR3 is 10 amino acids. In nucleotides, the CDR3 is TGTGCCAGCGGGCCGAAGACCCAGTACTTC. Amino acid sequence: CASGPKTQYF.

The rearrangement uses TRBV11-2 and TRBJ2-3; 10 nucleotides align to TRBD2. The V and J ends lost 5 bases and 5 bases, in that order; junction bases with no gene match: 10. CDR3 size: 16 residues. In germline, CDR1 is SGHAT, CDR2 FQNNGV. The CDR3 DNA is TGTGCCAGCAGCCGCCGAAGGACTAGCGGTGGAGATACGCAGTATTTT. Residues: CASSRRRTSGGDTQYF.

The chain carries TRBV6-6 and TRBJ2-1; 15 bases match TRBD2. V dropped 5 bases and J dropped 5; count of bases not matched to a gene: 1. Germline V gene lookup returns CDR1 MNHNY and CDR2 SVGAGI (reference sequence). This CDR3 is 15 amino acids long. This CDR3 is CASSRTSGGDNEQFF. The CDR3 DNA follows: TGTGCCAGCAGTCGGACTAGCGGGGGGGACAATGAGCAGTTCTTC.

This clone was counted only a few times. The V gene is TRBV2, the J gene TRBJ1-1, with unresolved D. V was pared by 3 bases and J by 4 bases, with 12 bases between. The CDR3 runs 14 residues. CDR1 SNHLY and CDR2 FYNNEI come from the germline V gene. CDR3 bases: TGTGCCAGCAGTGAGGGAGGGATCGGCACTGAAGCTTTCTTT. Amino acid sequence: CASSEGGIGTEAFF.

The chain links TRBV28 to TRBJ1-1, with 7 bases matching TRBD1. Trimming took 6 bases from V and 8 from J; bases not matched to a gene: 6. Germline lookup yields CDR1 MDHEN and CDR2 SYDVKM. The CDR3 has 12 residues. The CDR3 here is CASRLSGGEAFF. CDR3 sequence (DNA): TGTGCCAGCAGACTCTCAGGGGGAGAAGCTTTCTTT.